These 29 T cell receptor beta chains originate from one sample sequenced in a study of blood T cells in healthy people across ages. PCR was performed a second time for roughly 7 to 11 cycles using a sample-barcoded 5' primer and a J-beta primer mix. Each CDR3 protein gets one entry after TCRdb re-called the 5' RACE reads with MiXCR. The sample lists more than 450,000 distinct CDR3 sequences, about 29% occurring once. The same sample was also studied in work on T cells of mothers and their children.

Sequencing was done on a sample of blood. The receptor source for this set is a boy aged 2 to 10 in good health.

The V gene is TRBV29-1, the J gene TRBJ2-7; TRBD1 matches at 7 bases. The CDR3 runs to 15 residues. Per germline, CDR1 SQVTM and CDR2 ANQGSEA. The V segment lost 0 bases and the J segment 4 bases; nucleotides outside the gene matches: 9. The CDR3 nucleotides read TGCAGCGTTGAAGATCTTCTCGCAGGGGGATACGAGCAGTACTTC. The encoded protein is CSVEDLLAGGYEQYF.

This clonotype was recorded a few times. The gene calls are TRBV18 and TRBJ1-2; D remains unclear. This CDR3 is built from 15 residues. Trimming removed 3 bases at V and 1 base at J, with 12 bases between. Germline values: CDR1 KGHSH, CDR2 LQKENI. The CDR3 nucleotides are TGTGCCAGCTCACCCTTAGACCGAAATAACTATGGCTACACCTTC. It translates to CASSPLDRNNYGYTF.

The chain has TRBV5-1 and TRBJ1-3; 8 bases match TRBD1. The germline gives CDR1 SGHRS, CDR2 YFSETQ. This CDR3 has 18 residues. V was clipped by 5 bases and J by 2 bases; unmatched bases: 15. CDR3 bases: TGCGCCAGCAGAAGGGTTCCACGGACAGGGCTCGCTGGAAACACCATATATTTT. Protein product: CASRRVPRTGLAGNTIYF.

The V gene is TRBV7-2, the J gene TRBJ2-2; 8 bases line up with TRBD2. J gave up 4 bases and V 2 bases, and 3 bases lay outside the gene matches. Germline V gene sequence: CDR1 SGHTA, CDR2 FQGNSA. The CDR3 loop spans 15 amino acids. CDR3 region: CASSLSSGTTGELFF. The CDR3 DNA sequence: TGTGCCAGCAGCTTAAGTAGCGGGACCACCGGGGAGCTGTTTTTT.

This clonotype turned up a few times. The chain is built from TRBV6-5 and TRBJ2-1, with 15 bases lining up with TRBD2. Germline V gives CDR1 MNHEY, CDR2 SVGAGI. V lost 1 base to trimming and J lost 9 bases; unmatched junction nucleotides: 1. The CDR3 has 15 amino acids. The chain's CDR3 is CASSYWTSGRGEQFF. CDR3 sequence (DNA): TGTGCCAGCAGTTACTGGACTAGCGGGAGGGGTGAGCAGTTCTTC.

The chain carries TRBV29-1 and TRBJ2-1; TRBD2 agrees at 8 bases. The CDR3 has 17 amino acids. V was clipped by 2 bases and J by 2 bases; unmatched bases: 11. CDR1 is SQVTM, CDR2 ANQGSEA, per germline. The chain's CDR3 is CSVETSGGLRAYNEQFF. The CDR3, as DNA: TGCAGCGTTGAAACCAGCGGGGGACTGCGCGCCTACAATGAGCAGTTCTTC.

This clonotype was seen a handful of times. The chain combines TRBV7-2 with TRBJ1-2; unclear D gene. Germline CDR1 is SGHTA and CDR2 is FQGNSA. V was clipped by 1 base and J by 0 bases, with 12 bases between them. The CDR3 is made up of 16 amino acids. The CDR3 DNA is TGTGCCAGCAGCTTAGACTCGACAACTCCTAACTATGGCTACACCTTC. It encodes CASSLDSTTPNYGYTF.

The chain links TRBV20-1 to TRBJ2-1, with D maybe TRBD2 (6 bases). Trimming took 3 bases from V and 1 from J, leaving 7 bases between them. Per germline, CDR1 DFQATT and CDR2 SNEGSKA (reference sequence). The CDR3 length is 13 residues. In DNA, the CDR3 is TGCAGTGCTAGCCGGGGGTCCTACAATGAGCAGTTCTTC. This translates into CSASRGSYNEQFF.

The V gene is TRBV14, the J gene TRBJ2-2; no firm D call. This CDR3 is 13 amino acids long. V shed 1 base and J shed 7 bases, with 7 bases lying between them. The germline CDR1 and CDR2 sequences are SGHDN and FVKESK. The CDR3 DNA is TGTGCCAGCAGCCAAGGCTGGGGCGGGGAGCTGTTTTTT. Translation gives CASSQGWGGELFF.

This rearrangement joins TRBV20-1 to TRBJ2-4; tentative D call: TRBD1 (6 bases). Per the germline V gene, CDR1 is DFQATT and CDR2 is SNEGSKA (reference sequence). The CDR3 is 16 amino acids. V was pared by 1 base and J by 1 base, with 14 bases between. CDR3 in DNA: TGCAGTGCTAGAGCTTGGGGGCGGGTGGCCAAAAACATTCAGTACTTC. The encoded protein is CSARAWGRVAKNIQYF.

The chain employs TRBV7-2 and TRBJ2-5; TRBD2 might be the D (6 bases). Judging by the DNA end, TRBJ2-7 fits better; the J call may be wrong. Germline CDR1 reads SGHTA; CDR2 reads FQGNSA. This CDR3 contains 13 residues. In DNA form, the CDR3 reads TGTGCCAGCAGCTCGACTAGTTGGTACGAGCAGTACTTC. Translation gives CASSSTSWYEQYF.

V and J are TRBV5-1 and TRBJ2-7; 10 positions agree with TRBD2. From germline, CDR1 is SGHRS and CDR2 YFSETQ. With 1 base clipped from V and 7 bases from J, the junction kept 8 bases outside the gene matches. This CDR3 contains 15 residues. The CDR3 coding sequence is TGCGCCAGCAGCTTGTCAACTAGCGGGGCCGGAGAGCAGTACTTC. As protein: CASSLSTSGAGEQYF.

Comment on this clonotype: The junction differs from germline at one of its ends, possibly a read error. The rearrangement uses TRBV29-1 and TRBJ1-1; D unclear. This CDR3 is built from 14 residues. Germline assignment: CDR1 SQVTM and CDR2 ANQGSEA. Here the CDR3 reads CSAEEGYMNTEAFF. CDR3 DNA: TGCAGCGCTGAAGAAGGCTACATGAACACTGAAGCTTTCTTT.

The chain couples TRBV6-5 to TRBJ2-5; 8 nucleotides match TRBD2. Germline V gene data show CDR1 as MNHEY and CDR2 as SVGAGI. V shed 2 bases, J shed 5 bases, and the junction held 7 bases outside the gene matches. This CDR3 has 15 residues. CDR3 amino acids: CASSYQRGTSETQYF. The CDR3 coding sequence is TGTGCCAGCAGTTACCAGCGGGGGACCTCGGAGACCCAGTACTTC.

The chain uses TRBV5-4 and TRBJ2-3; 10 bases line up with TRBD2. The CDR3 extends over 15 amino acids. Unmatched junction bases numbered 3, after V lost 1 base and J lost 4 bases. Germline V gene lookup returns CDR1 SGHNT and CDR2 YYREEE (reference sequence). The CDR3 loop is CASSLRLAGADTQYF. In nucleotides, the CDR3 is TGTGCCAGCAGCTTGCGGCTAGCGGGAGCAGATACGCAGTATTTT.

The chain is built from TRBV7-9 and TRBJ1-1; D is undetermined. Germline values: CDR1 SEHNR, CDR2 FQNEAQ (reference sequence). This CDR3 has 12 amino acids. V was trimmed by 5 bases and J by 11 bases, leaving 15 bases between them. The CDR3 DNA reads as TGTGCCAGCAGCCCTAAACCCAGTGCGGCTTTCTTT. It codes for CASSPKPSAAFF.

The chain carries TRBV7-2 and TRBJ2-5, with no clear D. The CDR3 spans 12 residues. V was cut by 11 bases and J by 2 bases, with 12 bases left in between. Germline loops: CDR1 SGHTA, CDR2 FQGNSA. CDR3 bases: TGTGCCCGATCCAGGCAGCAAGAGACCCAGTACTTC. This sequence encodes CARSRQQETQYF.

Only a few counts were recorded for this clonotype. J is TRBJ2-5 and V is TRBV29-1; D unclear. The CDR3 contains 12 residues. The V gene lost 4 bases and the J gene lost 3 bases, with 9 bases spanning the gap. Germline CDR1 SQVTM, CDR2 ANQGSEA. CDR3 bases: TGCAGCGTTGGAGGTGGGAAAGAGACCCAGTACTTC. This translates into CSVGGGKETQYF.

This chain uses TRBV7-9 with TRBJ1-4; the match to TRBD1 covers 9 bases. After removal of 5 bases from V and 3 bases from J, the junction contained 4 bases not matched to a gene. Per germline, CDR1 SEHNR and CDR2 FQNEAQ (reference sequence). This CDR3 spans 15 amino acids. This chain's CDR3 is CASSQGDRANEKLFF. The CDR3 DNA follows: TGTGCCAGCAGCCAAGGGGACAGGGCTAATGAAAAACTGTTTTTT.

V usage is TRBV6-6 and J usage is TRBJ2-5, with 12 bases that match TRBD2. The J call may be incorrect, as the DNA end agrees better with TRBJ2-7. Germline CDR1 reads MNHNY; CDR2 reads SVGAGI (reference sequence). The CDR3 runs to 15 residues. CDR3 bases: TGTGCCAGCACGTCTAGCGGGAGGGCCGGTTACGAGCAGTACTTC. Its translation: CASTSSGRAGYEQYF.

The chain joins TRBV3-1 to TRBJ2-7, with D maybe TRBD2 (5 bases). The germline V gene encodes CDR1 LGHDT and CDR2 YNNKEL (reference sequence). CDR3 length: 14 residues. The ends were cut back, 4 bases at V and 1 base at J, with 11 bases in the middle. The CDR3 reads CASSLRTLSYEQYF. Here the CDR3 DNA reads TGTGCCAGCAGCCTACGGACTCTTTCCTACGAGCAGTACTTC.

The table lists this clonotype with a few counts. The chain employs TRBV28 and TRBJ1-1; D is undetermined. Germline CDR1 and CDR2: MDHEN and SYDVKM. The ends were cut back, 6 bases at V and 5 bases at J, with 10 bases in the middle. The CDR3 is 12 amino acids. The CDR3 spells CASRMGGTEAFF. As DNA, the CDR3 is TGTGCCAGCAGGATGGGAGGGACTGAAGCTTTCTTT.

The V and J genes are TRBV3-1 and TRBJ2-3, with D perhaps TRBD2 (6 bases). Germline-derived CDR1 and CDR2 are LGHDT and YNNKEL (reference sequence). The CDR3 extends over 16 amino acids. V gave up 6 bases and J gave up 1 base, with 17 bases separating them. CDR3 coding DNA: TGTGCCAGCAGGACCACCCGCAGGGAGGGCACAGATACGCAGTATTTT. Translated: CASRTTRREGTDTQYF.

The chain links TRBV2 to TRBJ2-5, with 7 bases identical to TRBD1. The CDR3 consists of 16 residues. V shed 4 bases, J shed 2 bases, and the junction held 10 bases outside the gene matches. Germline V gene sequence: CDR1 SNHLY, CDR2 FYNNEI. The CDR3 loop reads CASSVRQGVGQETQYF. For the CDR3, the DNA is TGTGCCAGCAGTGTTCGACAGGGAGTCGGTCAAGAGACCCAGTACTTC.

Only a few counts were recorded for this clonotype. The CDR3 DNA reads as TGTGCCAGCAGTGAAAGGGTAGGAATAGCCAAAAACATTCAGTACTTC. Protein: CASSERVGIAKNIQYF. The chain links TRBV6-1 to TRBJ2-4; no definite D call. The CDR3 contains 16 residues. V dropped 2 bases and J dropped 0 bases, with 11 bases sitting between them. Germline V lookup: CDR1 MNHNS, CDR2 SASEGT.

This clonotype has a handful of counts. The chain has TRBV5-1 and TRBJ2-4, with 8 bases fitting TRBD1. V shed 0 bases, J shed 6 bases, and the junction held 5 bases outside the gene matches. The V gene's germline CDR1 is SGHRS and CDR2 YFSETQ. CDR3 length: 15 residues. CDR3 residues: CASSLVGRGPNIQYF. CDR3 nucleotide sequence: TGCGCCAGCAGCTTGGTGGGCAGGGGGCCAAACATTCAGTACTTC.

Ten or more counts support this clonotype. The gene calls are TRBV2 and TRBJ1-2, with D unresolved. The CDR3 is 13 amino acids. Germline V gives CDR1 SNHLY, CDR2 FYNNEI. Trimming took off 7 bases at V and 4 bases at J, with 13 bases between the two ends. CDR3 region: CASTVGYGYGYTF. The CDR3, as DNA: TGTGCCAGCACGGTCGGTTACGGCTATGGCTACACCTTC.

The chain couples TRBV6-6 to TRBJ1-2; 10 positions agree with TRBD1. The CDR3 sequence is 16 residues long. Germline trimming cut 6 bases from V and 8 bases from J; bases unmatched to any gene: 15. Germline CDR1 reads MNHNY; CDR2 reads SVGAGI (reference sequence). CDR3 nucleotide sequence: TGTGCCAGCAGCAAGTCCGGGACAGGGGTCGCCGCGGGCTACACCTTC. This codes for CASSKSGTGVAAGYTF.

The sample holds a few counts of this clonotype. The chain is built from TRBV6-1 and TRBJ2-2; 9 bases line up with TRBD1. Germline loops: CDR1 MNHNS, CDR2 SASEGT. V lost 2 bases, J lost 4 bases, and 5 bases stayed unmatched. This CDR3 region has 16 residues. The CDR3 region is CASSERGQGPTGELFF. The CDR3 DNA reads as TGTGCCAGCAGTGAAAGGGGACAGGGCCCCACCGGGGAGCTGTTTTTT.